A selection of T cell receptor beta chains follows, all from one sample in a study of T cells in tuberculosis. Clones were read by immunoSEQ multiplex PCR, and TCRdb kept only the in-frame ones, dropping some. The sample contains tens of thousands of clones, 80% to 95% of which appear only once. Here the sequenced sample was PBMCs, taken at tuberculosis diagnosis. These receptors were taken from an adult with tuberculosis. Both conserved end residues are part of each CDR3. D genes are given only for firm matches. Clone size is stated in some rows and not others, as once, few, many or a class when expanded.

clone_size	v_call	cdr3_length	j_call	d_call	cdr3_aa	cdr3_nt
once	TRBV19	20	TRBJ1-5	TRBD1	CASSTRGIRTGDSPSQPQHF	TGTGCCAGTAGTACCAGGGGGATTCGGACAGGTGACTCCCCGTCTCAGCCCCAGCATTTT
NA	TRBV27	14	TRBJ1-2	TRBD1	CASSSYRTGDGYTF	TGTGCCAGCAGTTCGTACCGGACAGGGGACGGCTACACCTTC
NA	TRBV4-1	16	TRBJ2-5	TRBD2	CASSPGLAGVSETQYF	TGCGCCAGCAGCCCAGGACTAGCGGGGGTCAGTGAGACCCAGTACTTC
once	TRBV4-1	17	TRBJ2-3	TRBD2	CASSQGWTRTRRDTQYF	TGCGCCAGCAGCCAAGGGTGGACCAGGACTAGAAGAGATACGCAGTATTTT
NA	TRBV6-5	15	TRBJ1-2	NA	CASSYSSGTLGGYTF	TGTGCCAGCAGTTACTCGAGCGGGACCCTCGGTGGCTACACCTTC
NA	TRBV5-1	18	TRBJ2-1	TRBD2	CASSFLGLAGGLYNEQFF	TGCGCCAGCAGCTTCCTGGGACTAGCGGGGGGGCTGTACAATGAGCAGTTCTTC
once	TRBV15	15	TRBJ1-4	TRBD1	CATSRAGQRNEKLFF	TGTGCCACCAGCAGAGCGGGACAGCGAAATGAAAAACTGTTTTTT
NA	TRBV5-1	12	TRBJ2-1	NA	CASSLGSNEQFF	TGCGCCAGCAGCCTAGGATCGAATGAGCAGTTCTTC
NA	TRBV10-1	14	TRBJ2-5	NA	CASSEGRGLETQYF	TGCGCCAGCAGTGAGGGGCGAGGGTTGGAGACCCAGTACTTC
NA	TRBV5-5	18	TRBJ2-6	TRBD1	CASSPAGTGAPGANVLTF	TGTGCCAGCAGCCCAGCCGGGACAGGGGCACCTGGGGCCAACGTCCTGACTTTC
NA	TRBV6-5	15	TRBJ2-6	NA	CASSYVSTGANVLTF	TGTGCCAGCAGTTACGTTTCCACTGGGGCCAACGTCCTGACTTTC
NA	TRBV5-1	15	TRBJ2-7	TRBD1	CASSPGQGPQREQYF	TGCGCCAGCAGCCCCGGACAGGGACCTCAAAGGGAGCAGTACTTC
NA	TRBV5-6	16	TRBJ2-3	TRBD2	CASSRPSGGYTDTQYF	TGTGCCAGCAGTCGCCCTAGCGGGGGGTACACAGATACGCAGTATTTT
NA	TRBV2	17	TRBJ2-5	TRBD2	CASSGITSGGPQETQYF	TGTGCCAGCAGTGGGATCACTAGCGGGGGTCCCCAAGAGACCCAGTACTTC
NA	TRBV25-1	14	TRBJ2-3	NA	CASSDKRSTDTQYF	TGTGCCAGCAGTGACAAGAGAAGCACAGATACGCAGTATTTT
NA	TRBV30	14	TRBJ2-1	NA	CAWSAGGTYNEQFF	TGTGCCTGGAGTGCAGGGGGGACCTACAATGAGCAGTTCTTC
NA	TRBV2	16	TRBJ2-7	TRBD1	CASRESRDRGEDEQYF	TGTGCCAGCAGGGAGAGCCGGGACAGGGGGGAAGACGAGCAGTACTTC
NA	TRBV4-1	15	TRBJ2-1	TRBD2	CASSQERGGNNEQFF	TGCGCCAGCAGCCAAGAGCGGGGGGGCAACAATGAGCAGTTCTTC
NA	TRBV18	13	TRBJ1-1	NA	CASSTLGEAEAFF	TGTGCCAGCTCAACCTTAGGGGAGGCTGAAGCTTTCTTT
few	TRBV29-1	15	TRBJ2-1	TRBD2	CSVAASGGFGNEQFF	TGCAGCGTTGCGGCTAGCGGGGGGTTCGGCAATGAGCAGTTCTTC
once	TRBV29-1	14	TRBJ2-3	TRBD1	CSVGDRGWTDTQYF	TGCAGCGTGGGGGACAGGGGGTGGACAGATACGCAGTATTTT
NA	TRBV28	13	TRBJ1-1	NA	CASSLRVNTEAFF	TGTGCCAGCAGTTTACGGGTGAACACTGAAGCTTTCTTT
NA	TRBV5-1	14	TRBJ2-7	TRBD1	CASSSRQGSGEQYF	TGCGCCAGCAGCTCCAGACAGGGATCCGGCGAGCAGTACTTC
NA	TRBV7-8	16	TRBJ2-7	TRBD2	CASSPGTSGISYEQYF	TGTGCCAGCAGCCCCGGGACTAGCGGTATATCCTACGAGCAGTACTTC
once	TRBV4-1	12	TRBJ2-1	NA	CASSRWGGEQFF	TGCGCCAGCAGCCGTTGGGGAGGTGAGCAGTTCTTC
once	TRBV19	15	TRBJ2-5	NA	CASSIDPDSQETQYF	TGTGCCAGTAGTATAGATCCGGACAGCCAAGAGACCCAGTACTTC
NA	TRBV10-2	13	TRBJ1-6	NA	CASKAGGNSPLHF	TGCGCCAGCAAGGCGGGAGGAAATTCACCCCTCCACTTT
NA	TRBV6-6	13	TRBJ1-5	NA	CASSYSNREPQHF	TGTGCCAGCAGTTACTCGAATCGGGAGCCCCAGCATTTT
NA	TRBV4-2	14	TRBJ2-7	TRBD1	CASSLRDRDYEQYF	TGTGCCAGCAGCCTAAGGGACAGAGACTACGAGCAGTACTTC
once	TRBV6-5	15	TRBJ2-1	TRBD2	CASTTSGGSYNEQFF	TGTGCCAGCACCACTAGCGGGGGATCCTACAATGAGCAGTTCTTC
once	TRBV2	15	TRBJ1-5	TRBD1	CASSGGTGLNQPQHF	TGTGCCAGCAGTGGGGGGACAGGGCTCAATCAGCCCCAGCATTTT
once	TRBV29-1	11	TRBJ1-1	NA	CSVVFSTEAFF	TGCAGCGTTGTCTTTTCCACTGAAGCTTTCTTT
NA	TRBV6-6	14	TRBJ2-3	TRBD1	CASSSGQGQDTQYF	TGTGCCAGCAGCTCGGGACAGGGGCAAGATACGCAGTATTTT
NA	TRBV6-5	12	TRBJ2-7	NA	CASRGVSYEQYF	TGTGCCAGCCGCGGGGTTTCCTACGAGCAGTACTTC
NA	TRBV10-3	13	TRBJ1-2	NA	CAIRGQGMGGYTF	TGTGCCATCAGGGGGCAGGGAATGGGAGGCTACACCTTC
NA	TRBV19	13	TRBJ2-1	NA	CATWDSLSNEQFF	TGTGCCACTTGGGACTCCCTTAGCAATGAGCAGTTCTTC
NA	TRBV5-6	13	TRBJ1-1	NA	CASSLVEGTEAFF	TGTGCCAGCAGCTTGGTTGAGGGCACTGAAGCTTTCTTT
medium-sized	TRBV2	15	TRBJ1-2	NA	CASSGEGSLIDGYTF	TGTGCCAGCAGTGGGGAGGGTTCCCTAATTGATGGCTACACCTTC
few	TRBV28	11	TRBJ1-2	NA	CASSQNYGYTF	TGTGCCAGCAGTCAGAACTATGGCTACACCTTC
NA	TRBV10-1	15	TRBJ2-1	NA	CASSEFGISYNEQFF	TGCGCCAGCAGTGAGTTCGGTATTTCCTACAATGAGCAGTTCTTC
NA	TRBV14	17	TRBJ1-2	TRBD1	CASSPGQGAALGYGYTF	TGTGCCAGCAGCCCGGGACAGGGGGCCGCCCTTGGCTATGGCTACACCTTC
NA	TRBV10-3	15	TRBJ1-2	TRBD1	CAISESDRGSSGYTF	TGTGCCATCAGTGAGTCGGACAGGGGGTCATCTGGCTACACCTTC
NA	TRBV7-2	14	TRBJ1-2	NA	CASSQGGDGYGYTF	TGTGCCAGCAGCCAGGGAGGGGACGGCTATGGCTACACCTTC
NA	TRBV5-6	19	TRBJ2-3	TRBD2	CASIHTGTSVPYSTDTQYF	TGTGCCAGCATCCATACCGGGACTAGCGTCCCTTATAGCACAGATACGCAGTATTTT
once	TRBV5-8	13	TRBJ1-2	NA	CASNTGQTYGYTF	TGTGCCAGCAACACCGGACAGACCTATGGCTACACCTTC
NA	TRBV9	13	TRBJ2-1	NA	CASSVGLINEQFF	TGTGCCAGCAGCGTAGGTTTAATTAATGAGCAGTTCTTC
NA	TRBV9	13	TRBJ1-2	NA	CASSDGASRGYTF	TGTGCCAGCAGCGATGGGGCCTCTAGAGGCTACACCTTC
NA	TRBV5-1	15	TRBJ2-2	NA	CASSLGLPNTGELFF	TGCGCCAGCAGCTTGGGGCTCCCGAACACCGGGGAGCTGTTTTTT
NA	TRBV6-1	14	TRBJ2-1	TRBD2	CATSAGESYNEQFF	TGTGCCACCAGCGCGGGGGAGTCTTACAATGAGCAGTTCTTC
NA	TRBV6-5	13	TRBJ1-1	NA	CASNSRGSAEAFF	TGTGCCAGCAATAGCCGGGGAAGCGCTGAAGCTTTCTTT
NA	TRBV2	12	TRBJ2-3	NA	CAITTGSDTQYF	TGTGCCATCACAACAGGGTCAGATACGCAGTATTTT
NA	TRBV4-3	14	TRBJ1-4	NA	CASSTRVPNEKLFF	TGCGCCAGCAGCACCAGGGTTCCTAATGAAAAACTGTTTTTT
NA	TRBV4-1	15	TRBJ1-2	TRBD1	CASSQGQGSFYGYTF	TGCGCCAGCAGCCAGGGACAGGGGAGTTTCTATGGCTACACCTTC